A single sample gave rise to the 13 T cell receptor beta chains below, sequenced in a study of blood T cells in healthy people across ages. A second PCR, run for about 6 to 11 cycles, used a sample-barcoded 5' primer plus a J-beta primer mix. MiXCR, run by TCRdb on the 5' RACE reads, gives a single entry per CDR3 protein. The data hold 1.5 million to 2 million distinct CDR3 sequences, with 28% observed a single time. Sequencing was done on a sample of blood. These receptors originate from a woman in her thirties in good health.

This rearrangement joins TRBV9 to TRBJ2-1; 10 bases map to TRBD1. This CDR3 is built from 16 residues. From germline, CDR1 is SGDLS and CDR2 YYNGEE. V dropped 0 bases and J dropped 6; count of bases not matched to a gene: 6. CDR3 amino acids: CASSVATGGWGNEQFF. The CDR3 DNA reads as TGTGCCAGCAGCGTAGCGACAGGGGGCTGGGGCAATGAGCAGTTCTTC.

This clonotype was seen more than once but under ten times. The rearrangement joins TRBV28 to TRBJ2-1, with unresolved D. The CDR3 loop spans 12 amino acids. V was cut by 0 bases and J by 9 bases, with 6 bases left in between. CDR1 is MDHEN and CDR2 is SYDVKM in the germline V gene. The CDR3 sequence: CASSLWRFEQFF. The CDR3, as DNA: TGTGCCAGCAGTTTATGGAGGTTTGAGCAGTTCTTC.

Concerning this clonotype itself: A much more abundant neighbour one base away suggests this may be a read error. The CDR3 does not end in the conserved phenylalanine or tryptophan, so this is likely a read error. The chain is built from TRBV7-6 and TRBJ2-1; D possibly matches TRBD1 or TRBD2 (5 bases each). Trimming took 8 bases from V and 0 from J, leaving 11 bases between them. Germline V gene lookup returns CDR1 SGHVS and CDR2 FNYEAQ. This CDR3 is 14 amino acids long. The CDR3 DNA follows: TGTGCCAGCGGGGGATTTAGCTCCTACAATGAGCAGTTCTGC. Amino acid sequence: CASGGFSSYNEQFC.

This clonotype has just a few counts. V is TRBV15 and J is TRBJ2-1; 8 bases are shared with TRBD2. V dropped 5 bases and J dropped 3; count of bases not matched to a gene: 9. In germline, CDR1 is LNHNV, CDR2 YYDKDF (reference sequence). The CDR3 spans 16 residues. The CDR3 here is CATSRGGLAGYNEQFF. For the CDR3, the DNA is TGTGCCACCAGCCGCGGAGGGCTAGCGGGCTACAATGAGCAGTTCTTC. Looking up the rest from reference TRBV15 and TRBJ2-1 gives the full variable domain: DAMVIQNPRYQVTQFGKPVTLSCSQTLNHNVMYWYQQKSSQAPKLLFHYYDKDFNNEADTPDNFQSRRPNTSFCFLDIRSPGLGDTAMYLCATSRGGLAGYNEQFFGPGTRLTVL.

The chain combines TRBV14 with TRBJ2-5, with a weak D call TRBD2 (6 bases). CDR1 SGHDN and CDR2 FVKESK come from the germline V gene. The V end was cut by 4 bases, the J end by 4 bases, with 13 bases between. This CDR3 region has 14 residues. The CDR3 DNA reads TGTGCCAGCAGCCCCGGGGACGGGGGAGAGACCCAGTACTTC. It specifies CASSPGDGGETQYF. Using reference TRBV14 and TRBJ2-5 for the parts outside the CDR3, the full variable domain is EAGVTQFPSHSVIEKGQTVTLRCDPISGHDNLYWYRRVMGKEIKFLLHFVKESKQDESGMPNNRFLAERTGGTYSTLKVQPAELEDSGVYFCASSPGDGGETQYFGPGTRLLVL.

This clonotype is a singleton in its sample. The CDR3 DNA follows: TGTGCCACATACGCGGGGGTAGAAACGCAGTATTTT. Translation: CATYAGVETQYF. This chain uses TRBV28 with TRBJ2-3; 7 nucleotides align to TRBD2. The length of the CDR3 is 12 residues. In germline, CDR1 is MDHEN, CDR2 SYDVKM. J was trimmed by 9 bases and V by 10 bases; bases with no gene match: 10.

This chain connects TRBV6-1 to TRBJ1-2; D is uncertain. Deletions cut 0 bases from V and 6 bases from J, with 11 bases between. Germline CDR1 is MNHNS and CDR2 is SASEGT. The CDR3 sequence is 14 residues long. The CDR3 region has the DNA TGTGCCAGCAGTGAAGCTTGGACTCGGGATGGCTACACCTTC. It is translated as CASSEAWTRDGYTF.

This clonotype was detected once. The chain carries TRBV7-2 and TRBJ1-1; D is perhaps TRBD1 (5 bases). The CDR3 spans 15 residues. Germline values: CDR1 SGHTA, CDR2 FQGNSA. V was shortened by 5 bases and J by 4 bases, with 17 bases between the two germline ends. CDR3 DNA sequence: TGTGCCAGCAGCCCCCTCCGGGGTGGGGGCACTGAAGCTTTCTTT. Translated: CASSPLRGGGTEAFF. Supplemented by reference TRBV7-2 and TRBJ1-1, the full variable domain reads GAGVSQSPSNKVTEKGKDVELRCDPISGHTALYWYRQSLGQGLEFLIYFQGNSAPDKSGLPSDRFSAERTGGSVSTLTIQRTQQEDSAVYLCASSPLRGGGTEAFFGQGTRLTVV.

The V call is TRBV9, the J call TRBJ1-6; 8 positions agree with TRBD1. The CDR3 sequence is 16 residues long. J was trimmed by 6 bases and V by 3 bases; bases with no gene match: 8. Germline loops: CDR1 SGDLS, CDR2 YYNGEE. The CDR3 nucleotides are TGTGCCAGCAGCGGCACAGGGGGGCGGCTTAATTCACCCCTCCACTTT. Its protein product is CASSGTGGRLNSPLHF.

The chain has TRBV4-1 and TRBJ2-1; TRBD2 matches 9 bases. Trimming cost V 1 base and J 7 bases; bases outside gene matches: 8. The germline V gene encodes CDR1 MGHRA and CDR2 YSYEKL. The length of the CDR3 is 16 residues. The chain's CDR3 is CASSQVLAGAANEQFF. For the CDR3, the DNA is TGCGCCAGCAGCCAAGTCTTAGCGGGAGCGGCAAATGAGCAGTTCTTC.

Concerning this clonotype: It is likely a read error, because the conserved phenylalanine at the end of the CDR3 is missing. The chain joins TRBV7-9 to TRBJ2-1, with 9 bases fitting TRBD1. J gave up 7 bases and V 3 bases, and 10 bases lay outside the gene matches. Germline CDR1 reads SEHNR; CDR2 reads FQNEAQ (reference sequence). CDR3 length: 16 residues. CDR3 amino acids: CASSFQAGTGPNEQFS. CDR3 nucleotides: TGTGCCAGCAGCTTTCAGGCCGGGACAGGGCCTAATGAGCAGTTCTCC.

This clonotype occurred a few times. Mismatch with germline at one junction end may stem from a read error. This chain links TRBV6-6 with TRBJ1-4; D might be TRBD1 (5 bases). The CDR3 is made up of 14 amino acids. The germline CDR1 and CDR2 sequences are MNHNY and SVGAGI (reference sequence). This chain's CDR3 is CASTRTGRNETLFF. DNA for the CDR3: TGTGCCAGCACTCGAACAGGAAGAAATGAAACACTGTTTTTT.

This clonotype was counted only a few times. This chain joins TRBV7-2 and TRBJ1-5; TRBD1 matches 10 bases. The CDR3 sequence is 16 residues long. Germline V gene data show CDR1 as SGHTA and CDR2 as FQGNSA. The V and J ends lost 5 bases and 10 bases, in that order; junction bases with no gene match: 14. CDR3 sequence: CASSPNPGQGRVPQHF. The CDR3 region has the DNA TGTGCCAGCAGCCCAAATCCGGGACAGGGGAGGGTTCCCCAGCATTTT.